The 20 T cell receptor beta chains below all came from one sample that was sequenced in a study of radiotherapy plus CTLA-4 blockade in lung cancer (dated by TCRdb to between 2017 and 2018). The method behind the library was the immunoSEQ multiplex PCR assay. TCRdb holds this immuneACCESS table with in-frame rearrangements only. Some clones are missing; in checked studies, unresolved V genes explain under half, and the rest has no known cause. Here the sample has 50,000 to 65,000 clones; 75% to 80% occur a single time. The top ten clones comprise 2% to 2.5% of the sample. The sequenced sample was peripheral blood, obtained from a patient treated with radiotherapy plus ipilimumab. The receptors were gathered from a human donor with non-small cell lung cancer whose response to radiotherapy plus ipilimumab could not be evaluated.

Only a few counts were recorded for this clone. V and J are TRBV6-1 and TRBJ2-7; 10 nucleotides agree with TRBD2. The CDR3 runs 15 residues. The V gene's germline CDR1 is MNHNS and CDR2 SASEGT. V was clipped by 2 bases and J by 0 bases; unmatched bases: 1. The CDR3 DNA reads TGTGCCAGCAGTGAAACTAGCGGGATCTCCTACGAGCAGTACTTC. As protein: CASSETSGISYEQYF.

The chain joins TRBV18 to TRBJ2-5; 10 bases align to TRBD2. V shed 4 bases, J shed 0 bases, and the junction held 2 bases outside the gene matches. The CDR3 spans 15 residues. Per germline, CDR1 KGHSH and CDR2 LQKENI. Here the CDR3 DNA reads TGTGCCAGCTCACGGACTAGCGGAGACCAAGAGACCCAGTACTTC. This encodes CASSRTSGDQETQYF. The full variable domain, in which reference TRBV18 and TRBJ2-5 provide the parts outside the CDR3, is NAGVMQNPRHLVRRRGQEARLRCSPMKGHSHVYWYRQLPEEGLKFMVYLQKENIIDESGMPKERFSAEFPKEGPSILRIQQVVRGDSAAYFCASSRTSGDQETQYFGPGTRLLVL.

This chain joins TRBV5-1 and TRBJ2-3; 14 bases match TRBD2. V lost 0 bases, J lost 1 base, and 4 bases stayed unmatched. The CDR3 covers 18 residues. Germline CDR1 SGHRS, CDR2 YFSETQ. In nucleotides, the CDR3 is TGCGCCAGCAGCTTGGGGACTAGCGGGGGGAGGGGCACAGATACGCAGTATTTT. It specifies CASSLGTSGGRGTDTQYF.

V and J are TRBV6-5 and TRBJ1-1; TRBD1 matches 8 bases. The trim removed 4 bases at V and 1 base at J, leaving 5 bases unmatched. Germline CDR1 and CDR2: MNHEY and SVGAGI. This CDR3 is built from 15 residues. The CDR3: CASSSGRGRNTEAFF. DNA for the CDR3: TGTGCCAGCAGTTCGGGCAGGGGGCGGAACACTGAAGCTTTCTTT.

CDR3 DNA sequence: TGTGCCAGCACTTCTTGGGACAGCTCTGGAAACACCATATATTTT. Protein sequence: CASTSWDSSGNTIYF. The V call is TRBV6-1, the J call TRBJ1-3, with 7 nucleotides matching TRBD1. Germline CDR1 MNHNS, CDR2 SASEGT. The CDR3 extends over 15 amino acids. Unmatched junction bases numbered 6, after V lost 7 bases and J lost 0 bases.

The V gene is TRBV10-2, the J gene TRBJ2-7, with 9 positions matching TRBD2. J was trimmed by 1 base and V by 3 bases; bases with no gene match: 22. The V gene's germline CDR1 is WSHSY and CDR2 SAAADI. The CDR3 length is 21 residues. For the CDR3, the DNA is TGCGCCAGCAGTGAACCAAATATAAGCGGGAGGCCCTCTAAAACGTCCTACGAGCAGTACTTC. Encoded protein: CASSEPNISGRPSKTSYEQYF.

This chain connects TRBV13 to TRBJ1-1; 8 bases agree with TRBD1. V lost 5 bases to trimming and J lost 0 bases; unmatched junction nucleotides: 2. The CDR3 totals 14 residues. Germline CDR1 reads PRHDT; CDR2 reads FYEKMQ (reference sequence). The CDR3 region is CASSRRGLNTEAFF. The CDR3 DNA follows: TGTGCCAGCAGCCGCAGGGGGCTGAACACTGAAGCTTTCTTT.

The chain uses TRBV7-9 and TRBJ1-5, with 9 bases that match TRBD1. V dropped 5 bases and J dropped 2; count of bases not matched to a gene: 10. CDR3 length equals 17 residues. Germline CDR1 and CDR2: SEHNR and FQNEAQ (reference sequence). The DNA for the CDR3 is TGTGCCAGCAGCCCGGGACAGGGAGGTAATGGCAATCAGCCCCAGCATTTT. Its protein product is CASSPGQGGNGNQPQHF.

The chain joins TRBV5-6 to TRBJ2-3; D gene ambiguous. V dropped 4 bases and J dropped 2 bases, with 14 bases sitting between them. The germline CDR1 and CDR2 sequences are SGHDT and YYEEEE. The CDR3 spans 15 residues. The CDR3 nucleotides read TGTGCCAGCAGCCCTATTTTCGAGCTCACAGATACGCAGTATTTT. The encoded protein is CASSPIFELTDTQYF.

This clone has only a few counts. V gene TRBV19 combines with J gene TRBJ1-4; possibly TRBD1 for D (6 bases). Germline V gives CDR1 LNHDA, CDR2 SQIVND (reference sequence). The CDR3 runs 16 residues. Trimming cost V 8 bases and J 8 bases, with 24 bases left between them. CDR3 bases: TGTGCCAGTGGATTCTTCCTGACAGGCCTAGAGGAAAAACTGTTTTTT. It codes for CASGFFLTGLEEKLFF.

The chain carries TRBV28 and TRBJ1-2; 10 positions match TRBD1. The CDR3 is made up of 13 amino acids. CDR1 is MDHEN and CDR2 is SYDVKM in the germline V gene. The V segment lost 5 bases and the J segment 4 bases; nucleotides outside the gene matches: 1. DNA for the CDR3: TGTGCCAGCAGTCGACAGGGGGCCTATGGCTACACCTTC. Its protein is CASSRQGAYGYTF.

This clone was seen a few times. V usage is TRBV28 and J usage is TRBJ2-1; possibly TRBD2 for D (7 bases). V was cut by 5 bases and J by 5 bases, with 28 bases left in between. CDR1 is MDHEN, CDR2 SYDVKM, per germline. The CDR3 runs 19 residues. The CDR3 DNA reads as TGTGCCAGCAGTCCATCCGGGGGGTGGGGGCGGGAATCGGACAATGAGCAGTTCTTC. It is translated as CASSPSGGWGRESDNEQFF.

This chain connects TRBV28 to TRBJ1-5; tentatively, D is TRBD1 (6 bases). Trimming took 7 bases from V and 9 from J, leaving 16 bases between them. Germline assignment: CDR1 MDHEN and CDR2 SYDVKM. The CDR3 has 13 amino acids. CDR3 sequence reads: CASTDSRGRPQHF. CDR3 nucleotide sequence: TGTGCCAGCACGGACTCTAGGGGGAGGCCCCAGCATTTT.

The chain combines TRBV6-5 with TRBJ2-7; 7 bases map to TRBD2. V shed 0 bases and J 0 bases; nucleotides not matched to a gene: 5. The CDR3 loop spans 16 amino acids. Germline-derived CDR1 and CDR2 are MNHEY and SVGAGI. CDR3 nucleotides: TGTGCCAGCAGTTACTCGACTCTAGCGGACTCCTACGAGCAGTACTTC. Translating gives CASSYSTLADSYEQYF.

This rearrangement joins TRBV6-6 to TRBJ2-2, with TRBD1 as a possible D gene (6 bases). V lost 3 bases to trimming and J lost 0 bases, with 11 bases between them. This CDR3 has 16 residues. Germline CDR1 reads MNHNY; CDR2 reads SVGAGI (reference sequence). The CDR3 nucleotides are TGTGCCAGCAGTTATTTAGGGACATCGAACACCGGGGAGCTGTTTTTT. Encoded protein: CASSYLGTSNTGELFF.

The J gene is TRBJ2-7, the V gene TRBV28; possibly TRBD1 for D (6 bases). The V end lost 2 bases, the J end lost 3 bases, and 11 bases lay between the germline ends. CDR1 and CDR2 from the germline V gene are MDHEN and SYDVKM. The CDR3 is 14 residues long. As DNA, the CDR3 is TGTGCCAGCAGTTTAGTCGGACAGCACTACGAGCAGTACTTC. It is translated as CASSLVGQHYEQYF. The full variable domain, rest sourced from reference TRBV28 and TRBJ2-7, is DVKVTQSSRYLVKRTGEKVFLECVQDMDHENMFWYRQDPGLGLRLIYFSYDVKMKEKGDIPEGYSVSREKKERFSLILESASTNQTSMYLCASSLVGQHYEQYFGPGTRLTVT.

In this sample, this clone turned up once. The chain combines TRBV4-2 with TRBJ1-1, with D perhaps TRBD1 (6 bases). The CDR3 length is 17 residues. Germline V lookup: CDR1 LGHNA, CDR2 YNFKEQ. Between the trimmed V and J ends, which lost 3 bases and 0 bases, there was a span of 17 bases. In DNA form, the CDR3 reads TGTGCCAGCAGCCAGGGTCTACAGGGCTTCATGAACACTGAAGCTTTCTTT. This translates into CASSQGLQGFMNTEAFF.

This chain connects TRBV10-1 to TRBJ1-3; 9 bases are shared with TRBD1. This CDR3 comprises 20 residues. The germline V gene has CDR1 WNHNN and CDR2 SYGVQD (reference sequence). V dropped 5 bases and J dropped 0; count of bases not matched to a gene: 17. The CDR3 DNA is TGCGCCAGCAGTCCACCCCTTTTGGACAGGGGCCGCTTCTCTGGAAACACCATATATTTT. Translated: CASSPPLLDRGRFSGNTIYF.

This chain connects TRBV7-2 to TRBJ2-3; D is unclear. This CDR3 contains 13 residues. V dropped 5 bases and J dropped 1 base, with 7 bases sitting between them. Germline loops: CDR1 SGHTA, CDR2 FQGNSA. The CDR3 DNA follows: TGTGCCAGCAGCCAGGCACGCACAGATACGCAGTATTTT. Encoded protein: CASSQARTDTQYF.

This chain uses TRBV30 with TRBJ1-6; perhaps TRBD1 as D (5 bases). Germline-derived CDR1 and CDR2 are GTSNPN and SVGIG (reference sequence). CDR3 length: 13 residues. Trimming shortened V by 0 bases and J by 9 bases, and 9 bases separated the two germline ends. The CDR3 reads CAWSVQGGSPLHF. In nucleotides, the CDR3 is TGTGCCTGGAGTGTCCAGGGAGGTTCACCCCTCCACTTT.